The clone carrying this TCR beta chain occurred a few times. Its antigen is unknown. Each CDR3 protein gets one entry after TCRdb re-called the reads with MiXCR. The sample has 50,000 to 55,000 distinct CDR3 sequences; roughly 20% are singletons. This entry belongs to a study of T cell repertoires in cytomegalovirus infection. Study details: Recently identified HLA-C-restricted CMV epitopes were used, and well-studied HLA-B-restricted CMV epitopes were used as well. It can be stated that public TCR beta signatures indicated CMV infection as well as a matching HLA type.

The study's findings and limits: The ex vivo response was dominated by HLA-C-restricted CMV-specific TCR beta clonotypes.

V lost 2 bases and J 9 bases, leaving 8 bases between the germline ends. The CDR3 runs 12 residues. Looked up from germline, CDR1 is LNHDA and CDR2 is SQIVND (reference sequence). The sequences come from CD8+ T cells from cultured PBMCs, collected from culture after CMV antigen stimulation. The sequence was obtained from a human donor in good health (CMV status not recorded). Some clones in this sample may be carry-over from other donors' samples. V and J are TRBV19 and TRBJ2-4; perhaps D is TRBD1 or TRBD2 (5 bases each). The CDR3: CASSIPGTIQYF. The DNA for the CDR3 is TGTGCCAGTAGTATACCAGGGACCATTCAGTACTTC.